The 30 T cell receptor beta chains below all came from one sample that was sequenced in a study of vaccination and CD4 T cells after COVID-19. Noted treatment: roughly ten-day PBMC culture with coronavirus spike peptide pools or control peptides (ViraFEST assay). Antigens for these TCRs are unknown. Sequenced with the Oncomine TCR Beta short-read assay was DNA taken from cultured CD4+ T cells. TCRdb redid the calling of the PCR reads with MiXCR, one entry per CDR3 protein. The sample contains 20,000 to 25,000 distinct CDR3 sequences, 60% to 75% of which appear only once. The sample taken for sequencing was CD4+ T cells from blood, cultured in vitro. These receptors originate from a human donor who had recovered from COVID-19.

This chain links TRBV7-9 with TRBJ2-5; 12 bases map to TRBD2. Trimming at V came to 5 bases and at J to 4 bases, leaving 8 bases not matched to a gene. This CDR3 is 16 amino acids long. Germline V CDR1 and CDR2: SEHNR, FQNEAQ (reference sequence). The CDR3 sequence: CASSRGLAGIGETQYF. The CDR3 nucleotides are TGTGCCAGCAGCAGAGGACTAGCGGGGATAGGAGAGACCCAGTACTTC.

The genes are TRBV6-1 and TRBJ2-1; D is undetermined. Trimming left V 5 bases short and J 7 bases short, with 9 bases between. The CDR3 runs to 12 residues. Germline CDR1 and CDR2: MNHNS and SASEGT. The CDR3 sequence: CASSREQNEQFF. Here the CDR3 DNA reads TGTGCCAGCAGTAGGGAACAGAATGAGCAGTTCTTC.

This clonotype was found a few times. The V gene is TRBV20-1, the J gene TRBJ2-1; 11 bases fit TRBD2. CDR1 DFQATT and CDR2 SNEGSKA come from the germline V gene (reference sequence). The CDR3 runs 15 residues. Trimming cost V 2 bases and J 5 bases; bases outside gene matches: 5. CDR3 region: CSARLSGRAHNEQFF. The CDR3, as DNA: TGCAGTGCTAGACTTAGCGGGAGGGCCCACAATGAGCAGTTCTTC.

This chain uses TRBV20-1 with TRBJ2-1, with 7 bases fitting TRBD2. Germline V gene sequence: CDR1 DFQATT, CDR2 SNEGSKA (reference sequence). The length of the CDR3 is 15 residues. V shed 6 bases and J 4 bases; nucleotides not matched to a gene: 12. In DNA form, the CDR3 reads TGCAGTGCCTTCCAAACTTGGACTAGTTACAATGAGCAGTTCTTC. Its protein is CSAFQTWTSYNEQFF.

The CDR3 spells CSAREGQGWEKLFF. The CDR3 DNA reads TGCAGTGCTAGAGAGGGACAGGGGTGGGAAAAACTGTTTTTT. The chain couples TRBV20-1 to TRBJ1-4, with TRBD1 matching over 10 bases. Per germline, CDR1 DFQATT and CDR2 SNEGSKA (reference sequence). This CDR3 is 14 amino acids long. J lost 8 bases, V lost 0 bases, and 3 bases had no gene match.

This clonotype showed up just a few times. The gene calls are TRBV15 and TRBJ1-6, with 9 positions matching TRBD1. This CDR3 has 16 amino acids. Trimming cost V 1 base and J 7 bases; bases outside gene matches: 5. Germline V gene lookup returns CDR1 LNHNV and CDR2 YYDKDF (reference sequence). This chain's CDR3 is CATSRVFGTGNSPLHF. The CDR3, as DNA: TGTGCCACCAGCAGAGTTTTCGGGACAGGGAATTCACCCCTCCACTTT.

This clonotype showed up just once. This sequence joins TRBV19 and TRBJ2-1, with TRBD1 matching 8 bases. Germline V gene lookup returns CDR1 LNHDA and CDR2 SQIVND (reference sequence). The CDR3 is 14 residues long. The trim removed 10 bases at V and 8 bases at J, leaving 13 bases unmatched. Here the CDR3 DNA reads TGTGCCACCAAGTTTAAGGACAGGGTCGATGAGCAGTTCTTC. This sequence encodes CATKFKDRVDEQFF.

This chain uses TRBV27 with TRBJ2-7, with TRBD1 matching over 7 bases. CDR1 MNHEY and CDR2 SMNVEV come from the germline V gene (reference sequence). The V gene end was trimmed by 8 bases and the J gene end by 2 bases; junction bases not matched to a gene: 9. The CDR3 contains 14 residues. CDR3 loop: CASGPGQLTYEQYF. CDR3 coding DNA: TGTGCCAGCGGGCCGGGACAGCTTACCTACGAGCAGTACTTC.

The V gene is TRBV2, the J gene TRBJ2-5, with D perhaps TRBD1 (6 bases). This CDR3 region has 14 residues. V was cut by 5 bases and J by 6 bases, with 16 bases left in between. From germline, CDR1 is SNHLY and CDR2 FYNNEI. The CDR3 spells CASSSLQGRKTQYF. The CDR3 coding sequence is TGTGCCAGCAGTTCACTTCAGGGGCGGAAGACCCAGTACTTC.

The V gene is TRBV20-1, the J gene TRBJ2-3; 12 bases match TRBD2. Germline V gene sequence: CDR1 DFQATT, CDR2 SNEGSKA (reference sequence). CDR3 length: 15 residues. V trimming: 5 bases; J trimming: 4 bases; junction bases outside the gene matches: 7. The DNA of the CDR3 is TGCAGTGCTGCAACTAGCGGGAGGTCCCCAGATACGCAGTATTTT. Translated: CSAATSGRSPDTQYF.

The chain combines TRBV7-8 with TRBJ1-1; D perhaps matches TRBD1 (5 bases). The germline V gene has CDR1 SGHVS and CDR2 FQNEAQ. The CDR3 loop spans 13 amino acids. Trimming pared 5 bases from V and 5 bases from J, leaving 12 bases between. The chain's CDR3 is CASSVGGWTEAFF. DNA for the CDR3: TGTGCCAGCAGCGTCGGGGGGTGGACTGAAGCTTTCTTT.

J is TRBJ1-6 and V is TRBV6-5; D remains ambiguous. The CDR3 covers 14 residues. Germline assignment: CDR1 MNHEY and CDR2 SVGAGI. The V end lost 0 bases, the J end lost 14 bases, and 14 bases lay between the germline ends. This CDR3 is CASSYSNTASSLHF. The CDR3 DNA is TGTGCCAGCAGTTACTCGAATACCGCTTCTTCCCTCCACTTT.

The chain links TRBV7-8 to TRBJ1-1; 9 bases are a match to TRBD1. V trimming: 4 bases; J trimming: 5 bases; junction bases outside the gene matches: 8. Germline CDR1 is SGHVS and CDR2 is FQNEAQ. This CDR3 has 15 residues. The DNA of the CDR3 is TGTGCCAGCAGCTCACAGACAGGGGGTCTGACTGAAGCTTTCTTT. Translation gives CASSSQTGGLTEAFF.

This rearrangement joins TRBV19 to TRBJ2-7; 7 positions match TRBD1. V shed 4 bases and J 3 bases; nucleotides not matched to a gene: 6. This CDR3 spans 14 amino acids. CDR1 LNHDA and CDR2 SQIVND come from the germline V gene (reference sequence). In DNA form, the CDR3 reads TGTGCCAGTAGTAGAGGACAGGACCGCTACGAGCAGTACTTC. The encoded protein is CASSRGQDRYEQYF.

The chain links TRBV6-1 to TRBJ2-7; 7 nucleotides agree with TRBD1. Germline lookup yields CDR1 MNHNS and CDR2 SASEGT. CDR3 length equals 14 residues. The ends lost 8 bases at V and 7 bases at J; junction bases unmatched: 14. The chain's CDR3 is CASCRTGPGDEQYF. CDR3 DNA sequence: TGTGCCAGCTGCCGGACAGGCCCTGGGGATGAGCAGTACTTC.

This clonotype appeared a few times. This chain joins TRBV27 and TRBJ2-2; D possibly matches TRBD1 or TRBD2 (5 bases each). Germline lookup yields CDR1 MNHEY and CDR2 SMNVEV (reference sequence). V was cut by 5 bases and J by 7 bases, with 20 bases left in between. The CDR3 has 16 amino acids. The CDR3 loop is CASSHRGQVRGGELFF. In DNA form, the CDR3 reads TGTGCCAGCAGTCACCGCGGACAAGTACGGGGCGGGGAGCTGTTTTTT.

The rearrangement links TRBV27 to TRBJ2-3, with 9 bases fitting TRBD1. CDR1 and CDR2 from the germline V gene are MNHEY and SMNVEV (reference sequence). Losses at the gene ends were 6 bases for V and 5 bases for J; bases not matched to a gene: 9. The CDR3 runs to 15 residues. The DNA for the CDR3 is TGTGCCAGCAGCGATACAGGGGGCAGGAGAGATACGCAGTATTTT. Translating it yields CASSDTGGRRDTQYF.

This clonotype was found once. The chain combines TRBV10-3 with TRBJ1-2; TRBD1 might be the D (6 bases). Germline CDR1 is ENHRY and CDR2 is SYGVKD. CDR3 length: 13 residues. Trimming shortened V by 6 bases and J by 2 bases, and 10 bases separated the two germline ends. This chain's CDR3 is CAIRKTGNYGYTF. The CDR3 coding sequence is TGTGCCATCAGAAAGACAGGAAACTATGGCTACACCTTC.

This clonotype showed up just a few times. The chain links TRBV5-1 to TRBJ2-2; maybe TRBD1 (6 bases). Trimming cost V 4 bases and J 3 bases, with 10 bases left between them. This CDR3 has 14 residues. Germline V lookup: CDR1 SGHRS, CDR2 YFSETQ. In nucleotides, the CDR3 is TGCGCCAGCAGCAGGACAGCATACACCGGGGAGCTGTTTTTT. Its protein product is CASSRTAYTGELFF. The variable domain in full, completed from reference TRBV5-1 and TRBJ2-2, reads KAGVTQTPRYLIKTRGQQVTLSCSPISGHRSVSWYQQTPGQGLQFLFEYFSETQRNKGNFPGRFSGRQFSNSRSEMNVSTLELGDSALYLCASSRTAYTGELFFGEGSRLTVL.

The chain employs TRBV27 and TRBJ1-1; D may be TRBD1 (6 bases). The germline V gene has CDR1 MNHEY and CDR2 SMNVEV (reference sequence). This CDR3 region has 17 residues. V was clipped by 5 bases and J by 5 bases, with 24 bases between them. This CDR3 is CASSPTGSGPSVTEAFF. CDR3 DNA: TGTGCCAGCAGTCCCACAGGGAGTGGACCATCCGTTACTGAAGCTTTCTTT.

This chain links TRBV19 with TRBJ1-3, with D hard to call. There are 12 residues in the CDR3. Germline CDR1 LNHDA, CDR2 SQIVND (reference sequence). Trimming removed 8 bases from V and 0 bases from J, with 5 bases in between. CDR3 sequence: CASDNSGNTIYF. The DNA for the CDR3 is TGTGCCAGTGACAACTCTGGAAACACCATATATTTT.

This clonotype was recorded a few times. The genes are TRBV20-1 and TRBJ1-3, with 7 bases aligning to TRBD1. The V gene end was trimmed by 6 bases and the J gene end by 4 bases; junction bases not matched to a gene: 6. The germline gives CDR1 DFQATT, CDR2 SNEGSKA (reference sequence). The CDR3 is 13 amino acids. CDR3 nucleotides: TGCAGTGCCGTGACAGGGAACGGAAACACCATATATTTT. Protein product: CSAVTGNGNTIYF.

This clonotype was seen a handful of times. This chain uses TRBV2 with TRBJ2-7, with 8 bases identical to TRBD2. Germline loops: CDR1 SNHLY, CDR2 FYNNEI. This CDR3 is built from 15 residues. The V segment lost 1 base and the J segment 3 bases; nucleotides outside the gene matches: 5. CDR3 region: CASSEGGGHVYEQYF. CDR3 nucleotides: TGTGCCAGCAGTGAAGGCGGGGGGCATGTCTACGAGCAGTACTTC.

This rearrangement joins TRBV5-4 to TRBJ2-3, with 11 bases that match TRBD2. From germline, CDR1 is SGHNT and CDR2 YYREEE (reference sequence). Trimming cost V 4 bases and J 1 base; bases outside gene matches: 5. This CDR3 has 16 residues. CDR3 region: CASSILSGGGTDTQYF. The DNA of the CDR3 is TGTGCCAGCAGCATCCTTAGCGGGGGGGGCACAGATACGCAGTATTTT.

CDR3 nucleotides: TGTGCCAGCAACGATGCGACAGGGGTTTTCGGGGAGCTGTTTTTT. It encodes CASNDATGVFGELFF. The rearrangement links TRBV28 to TRBJ2-2, with 8 bases fitting TRBD1. The CDR3 is 15 amino acids. CDR1 and CDR2 from the germline V gene are MDHEN and SYDVKM. The ends lost 7 bases at V and 7 bases at J; junction bases unmatched: 11.

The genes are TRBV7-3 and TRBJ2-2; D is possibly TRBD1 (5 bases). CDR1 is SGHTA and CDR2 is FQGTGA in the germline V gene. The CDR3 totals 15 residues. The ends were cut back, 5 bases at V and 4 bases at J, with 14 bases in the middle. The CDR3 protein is CASSRREAPTGELFF. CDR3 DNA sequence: TGTGCCAGCAGCCGCAGGGAAGCACCCACCGGGGAGCTGTTTTTT.

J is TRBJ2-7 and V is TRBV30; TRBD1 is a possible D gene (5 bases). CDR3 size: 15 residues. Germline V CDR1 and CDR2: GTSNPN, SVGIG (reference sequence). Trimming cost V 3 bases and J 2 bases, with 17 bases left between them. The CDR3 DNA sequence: TGTGCCTGGAGCGTACCCGCCCCAGGGCCCTACGAGCAGTACTTC. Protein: CAWSVPAPGPYEQYF.

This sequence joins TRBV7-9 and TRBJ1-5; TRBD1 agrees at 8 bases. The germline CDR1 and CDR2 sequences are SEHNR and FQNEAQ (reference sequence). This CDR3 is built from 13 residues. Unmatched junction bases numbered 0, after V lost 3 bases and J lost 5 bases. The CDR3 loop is CASSLTGDQPQHF. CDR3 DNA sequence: TGTGCCAGCAGCTTGACAGGGGATCAGCCCCAGCATTTT.

CDR3 sequence (DNA): TGTGCCAGCAGCCGGCGCAGGAACACTGAAGCTTTCTTT. Its protein is CASSRRRNTEAFF. This sequence joins TRBV4-2 and TRBJ1-1; unclear D gene. The V end lost 4 bases, the J end lost 1 base, and 7 bases lay between the germline ends. Germline lookup yields CDR1 LGHNA and CDR2 YNFKEQ. CDR3 size: 13 residues.

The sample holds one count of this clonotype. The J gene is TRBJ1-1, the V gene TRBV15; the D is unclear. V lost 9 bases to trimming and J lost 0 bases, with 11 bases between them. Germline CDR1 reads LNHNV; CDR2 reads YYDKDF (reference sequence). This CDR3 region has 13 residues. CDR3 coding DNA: TGTGCCACTAACAGAGAGATGAACACTGAAGCTTTCTTT. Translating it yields CATNREMNTEAFF.